Presented here are 12 T cell receptor beta chains from one specimen sequenced in a study of cytotoxic CD8 clonotypes in ibrutinib-treated CLL. Assay used: immunoSEQ multiplex PCR; TCRdb lists only in-frame clones, some missing. The sample consists of around 330,000 clones, 67% of them appearing once. The sample was PBMCs, taken after 36 months of ibrutinib treatment. The receptor set was obtained from a human donor with chronic lymphocytic leukemia.

As regards this clone: Germline is not matched at one junction end, which may reflect a read error. The V call is TRBV5-1, the J call TRBJ2-3; the D gene is possibly TRBD1 (6 bases). Germline V gene lookup returns CDR1 SGHRS and CDR2 YFSETQ. The CDR3 has 16 amino acids. DNA of the CDR3: TGCGCCAGCAGTTTGGTGCAGGGGTCTCGCACAGATACGCAGTATTTT. Amino acid sequence: CASSLVQGSRTDTQYF.

This chain joins TRBV15 and TRBJ2-7; D is unclear. This CDR3 spans 14 amino acids. Trimming took 1 base from V and 0 from J, leaving 7 bases between them. Germline V gene lookup returns CDR1 LNHNV and CDR2 YYDKDF (reference sequence). The CDR3 coding sequence is TGTGCCACCAGCAGAGCCGCGGTCTCCTACGAGCAGTACTTC. Encoded protein: CATSRAAVSYEQYF.

The chain uses TRBV10-2 and TRBJ1-3; TRBD1 matches at 10 bases. Trimming removed 8 bases from V and 3 bases from J; junction bases left unmatched: 10. Germline lookup yields CDR1 WSHSY and CDR2 SAAADI. The CDR3 has 16 amino acids. CDR3 DNA: TGCGCCAGCCGGGACAGGGGCGGAAAAATTGGAAACACCATATATTTT. Its translation is CASRDRGGKIGNTIYF.

The CDR3 region is CASSFITDYEQYF. In DNA form, the CDR3 reads TGCGCCAGCAGCTTCATCACAGACTACGAGCAGTACTTC. V usage is TRBV5-1 and J usage is TRBJ2-7; D unresolved. Germline loops: CDR1 SGHRS, CDR2 YFSETQ. This CDR3 is 13 amino acids long. Trimming removed 2 bases at V and 3 bases at J, with 9 bases between.

The chain is built from TRBV29-1 and TRBJ2-7; D might be TRBD2 (7 bases). Germline V gene sequence: CDR1 SQVTM, CDR2 ANQGSEA. The CDR3 covers 11 residues. V lost 3 bases to trimming and J lost 7 bases, with 10 bases between them. The CDR3 bases are TGCAGCGTTGACGGGGGGCTTGAGCAGTACTTC. Translation: CSVDGGLEQYF.

This clone was recorded once. The genes are TRBV28 and TRBJ2-3; 8 bases fit TRBD2. V lost 3 bases and J lost 1; bases outside the gene matches: 6. CDR3 length: 16 residues. CDR1 MDHEN and CDR2 SYDVKM come from the germline V gene. The CDR3 nucleotides are TGTGCCAGCAGTTTCTTAGCGGGATATGGCACAGATACGCAGTATTTT. Protein sequence: CASSFLAGYGTDTQYF.

V is TRBV2 and J is TRBJ2-1; TRBD1 matches at 9 bases. CDR3 size: 15 residues. V shed 5 bases and J 6 bases; nucleotides not matched to a gene: 8. CDR1 and CDR2 from the germline V gene are SNHLY and FYNNEI. Here the CDR3 reads CASSPTGGLLNEQFF. CDR3 sequence (DNA): TGTGCCAGCAGTCCGACAGGGGGACTCCTCAATGAGCAGTTCTTC.

The chain couples TRBV2 to TRBJ2-5; 11 bases are a match to TRBD1. Germline loops: CDR1 SNHLY, CDR2 FYNNEI. With 2 bases clipped from V and 5 bases from J, the junction kept 13 bases outside the gene matches. This CDR3 has 18 residues. The CDR3 bases are TGTGCCAGCAGTGAAAGCCGGGACAGGGGGGAACGGGAGGAGACCCAGTACTTC. It translates to CASSESRDRGEREETQYF.

The rearrangement joins TRBV29-1 to TRBJ1-4, with D hard to call. The CDR3 is 13 residues long. Trimming removed 2 bases from V and 7 bases from J, with 11 bases in between. Looked up from germline, CDR1 is SQVTM and CDR2 is ANQGSEA. CDR3 loop: CSVETQKTEKLFF. CDR3 in DNA: TGCAGCGTTGAAACACAGAAAACTGAAAAACTGTTTTTT.

The chain joins TRBV11-2 to TRBJ2-1, with D possibly being TRBD2 (5 bases). Trimming stripped 2 bases from V and 6 bases from J, with 8 bases between. The V gene's germline CDR1 is SGHAT and CDR2 FQNNGV. The CDR3 consists of 13 residues. The CDR3: CASSLRAGNEQFF. In DNA, the CDR3 is TGTGCCAGCAGCTTAAGGGCGGGCAATGAGCAGTTCTTC.

V and J are TRBV2 and TRBJ1-2; D unresolved. CDR1 and CDR2 from the germline V gene are SNHLY and FYNNEI. V was shortened by 4 bases and J by 0 bases, with 12 bases between the two germline ends. The CDR3 is 15 residues long. The CDR3 sequence: CASSAGGNPNYGYTF. The CDR3 DNA sequence: TGTGCCAGCAGTGCCGGCGGCAATCCTAACTATGGCTACACCTTC. Full variable domain (outside the CDR3, taken from reference TRBV2 and TRBJ1-2): EPEVTQTPSHQVTQMGQEVILRCVPISNHLYFYWYRQILGQKVEFLVSFYNNEISEKSEIFDDQFSVERPDGSNFTLKIRSTKLEDSAMYFCASSAGGNPNYGYTFGSGTRLTVV.

This clone was counted between two and nine times. This chain uses TRBV6-5 with TRBJ2-3; TRBD1 matches at 7 bases. Germline loops: CDR1 MNHEY, CDR2 SVGAGI. V trimming: 0 bases; J trimming: 6 bases; junction bases outside the gene matches: 0. The CDR3 extends over 13 amino acids. The CDR3 region is CASSYSTGDTQYF. In DNA, the CDR3 is TGTGCCAGCAGTTACTCGACAGGGGATACGCAGTATTTT.